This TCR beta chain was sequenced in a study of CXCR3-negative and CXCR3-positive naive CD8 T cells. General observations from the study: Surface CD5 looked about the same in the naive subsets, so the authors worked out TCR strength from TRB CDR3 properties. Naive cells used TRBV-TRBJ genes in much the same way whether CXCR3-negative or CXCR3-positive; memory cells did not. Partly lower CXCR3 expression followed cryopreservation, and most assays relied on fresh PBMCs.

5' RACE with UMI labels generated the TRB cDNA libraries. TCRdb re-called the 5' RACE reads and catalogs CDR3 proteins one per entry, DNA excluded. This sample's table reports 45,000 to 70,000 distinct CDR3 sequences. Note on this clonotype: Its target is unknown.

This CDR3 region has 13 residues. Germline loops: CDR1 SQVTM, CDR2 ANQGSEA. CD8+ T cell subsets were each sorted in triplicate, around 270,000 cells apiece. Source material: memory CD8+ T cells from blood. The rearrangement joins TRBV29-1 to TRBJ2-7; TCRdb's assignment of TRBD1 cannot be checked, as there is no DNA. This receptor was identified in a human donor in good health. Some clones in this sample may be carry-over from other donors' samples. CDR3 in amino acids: CSGRTGHSYEQYF.